This T cell receptor (beta chain) was profiled in a study of T cell clonality in common variable immunodeficiency (dated by TCRdb to between 2014 and 2017). Here is what the overall study found, with its caveats: Despite equal DNA input, controls averaged approximately 84,000 unique sequences per sample versus roughly 30,000 in CVID samples. CVID TCRbeta sequences reportedly showed fewer deletions and N-nucleotide insertions and lacked highly modified clones with 13 or more V deletions. Fewer TCRbeta clones were shared among CVID subjects than among healthy controls (p < 0.0001). Increased TCRbeta clonality was found in CVID subjects compared with healthy controls (t-test p = 0.018), with the increase being most characteristic of about a third of subjects. Correlations of repertoire features with clinical complications were constrained by heterogeneity among patients within the CVID cohort. According to the authors, finding the cause of the higher clonality in CVID would require sequencing the repertoires of T cell subpopulations.

For sequencing, equivalent amounts of genomic DNA were input from CVID and control samples. For every sample, a 60 bp segment covering the rearranged TCRbeta CDR3 region was amplified and then sequenced. TCRbeta amplification used the immunoSEQ assay, a bias-corrected multiplex PCR with high-throughput sequencing. Processing in the source paper ran as follows. Each unique nucleotide sequence was treated as a clone and annotated with V, D and J genes, copy number and frequency. Sequences were labeled productive if in frame, and non-productive if out of frame or containing stop codons. As previously described, clonality was computed from Shannon's entropy. The predicted amino acid sequences of productive clones were used to derive mean CDR3 Kyte-Doolittle hydropathy. Hierarchical clustering of scaled V gene usage was performed with the R hclust function using Manhattan distance and complete linkage. To assess clone sharing by CDR3 amino acid sequence, 12 repertoires per group were resampled over 100 rounds. The repertoires were screened for more than 55 published EBV-specific TCRbeta sequences and around 240 published CMV-specific TCRbeta sequences. After two CVID samples that produced fewer than 10,000 sequences were dropped from the analysis, 42 CVID repertoires remained. TCRdb provides this immuneACCESS table in a form limited to in-frame rearrangements. Some clones are lacking; in checked studies, under half of them reflect an unresolved V gene, and why the rest are absent is not known. For V, J and clone size, that table is used; D and trimming come from the DNA. With about 39,000 clones recorded, this sample contains no clone counted only once. Roughly 3% of the sample is held by the ten biggest clonotypes.

Measured from the cysteine to the phenylalanine, the CDR3 is 13 residues long. Only the CDR3 bases that were read are kept: 30 of them, in frame from base 1. Trimming removed 1 base from V and 5 bases from J; the gene matches leave 1 base unexplained. This clone was counted ten times or more. Its recognized antigen is unknown. The sequence runs out 3 residues before the end of the CDR3; the remainder is reconstructed from the germline J gene. Most of the CVID patients and most of the healthy controls were of Caucasian heritage. Heparinized peripheral whole blood samples of about 4.5 to 8.5 ml were collected from each donor. TCRbeta CDR3 repertoires were sequenced from genomic DNA of adults with common variable immune deficiency (CVID) and healthy adult controls. The control group comprised approximately 22 healthy adult volunteers, roughly twelve female and 10 male, aged roughly 20 to 66 years with a mean age of around 32. Diluted blood was density-centrifuged over Hypaque 1077 or Ficoll-Paque to isolate peripheral blood mononuclear cells. Genomic DNA was obtained from unsorted mononuclear cells through either Qiagen column purification or a centrifugation-based method.

This chain is built from TRBV12-3 or TRBV12-4 and TRBJ2-5, with 7 bases aligning to TRBD2. The sequence derives from a person aged 18 to 75 in good health. The sequenced material came from peripheral blood mononuclear cells. This receptor carries the CDR3 CASSLGGGETQYF. The covered CDR3 bases are TGTGCCAGCAGTTTAGGGGGGGGTGAGACC.